This T cell receptor beta chain emerged from a study of T cells in Graves' hyperthyroidism and ophthalmopathy. Template material for amplifying TCR beta CDR3 regions consisted of RNA transcripts. RT-PCR in the first round (using the HTBI primer set) targeted the TCR CDR3. TCRdb processed the multiplex PCR reads anew with MiXCR; each CDR3 protein has one entry. The sample shows 200,000 to 250,000 distinct CDR3 sequences, roughly 15% of them seen only once. Uncontrolled infection, other autoimmune disease, pregnancy and lactation each barred patients from inclusion. Diagnostic assessment was based on clinical symptoms, serum thyroxine and TRAb, thyroid ultrasound and orbital computed tomography. The PBMCs were sourced from fresh peripheral blood (about 9.7 ml). This clonotype was found many times. As yet, its antigen is unknown. Whole-study results and caveats: Patients with ophthalmopathy were separated from those with stable hyperthyroidism by a 13 V-J model.

Germline V lookup: CDR1 MNHEY, CDR2 SMNVEV (reference sequence). V was pared by 4 bases and J by 4 bases, with 6 bases of the junction left unmatched. The CDR3 contains 15 residues. The receptor was derived from a woman younger than 35 with Graves' ophthalmopathy. The rearrangement links TRBV27 to TRBJ2-1, with 8 positions matching TRBD2. The sequencing sample was made of blood. CDR3: CASSSGLVDYNEQFF. The DNA of the CDR3 is TGTGCCAGCAGTTCGGGACTAGTCGATTACAATGAGCAGTTCTTC.